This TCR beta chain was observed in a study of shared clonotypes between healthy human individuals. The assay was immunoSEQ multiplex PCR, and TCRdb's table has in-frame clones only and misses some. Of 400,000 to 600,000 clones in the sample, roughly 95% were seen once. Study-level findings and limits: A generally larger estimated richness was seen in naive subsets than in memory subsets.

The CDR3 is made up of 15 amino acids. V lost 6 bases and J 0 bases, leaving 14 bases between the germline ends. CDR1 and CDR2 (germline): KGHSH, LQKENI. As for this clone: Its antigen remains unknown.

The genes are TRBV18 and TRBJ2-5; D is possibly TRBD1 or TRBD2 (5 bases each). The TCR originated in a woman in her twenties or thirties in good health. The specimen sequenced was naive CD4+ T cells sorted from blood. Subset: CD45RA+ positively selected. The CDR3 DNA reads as TGTGCCAGCTCGGCTTACGGGACGAACCAAGAGACCCAGTACTTC. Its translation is CASSAYGTNQETQYF.